These 3 T cell receptor beta chains were all obtained from the same sample, sequenced in a study of blood T cell repertoires in COVID-19. This table comes from immunoSEQ multiplex PCR, and its TCRdb copy is limited to in-frame clones, with some not included. The data contain about 250,000 clones, 87% of them singletons. The sample comprised peripheral blood. The receptors were gathered from a man between 18 and 29 years old with active or convalescent COVID-19.

The chain uses TRBV7-9 and TRBJ2-1, with D possibly TRBD2 on 6 matching bases. The germline V and J ends were trimmed by 5 bases and 8 bases, with 22 bases remaining between them. CDR1 and CDR2 (germline): SEHNR, FQNEAQ (reference sequence). The CDR3 consists of 16 residues. CDR3 amino acids: CASSLPPAGPGDEQFF. The CDR3 DNA reads as TGTGCCAGCAGCCTTCCCCCGGCGGGGCCGGGGGATGAGCAGTTCTTC.

The V call is TRBV6-2 or TRBV6-3, the J call TRBJ1-2; 7 positions match TRBD1. V shed 0 bases and J 6 bases; nucleotides not matched to a gene: 1. The CDR3 runs to 13 residues. Germline V gene data show CDR1 as MNHEY and CDR2 as SVGEGT. Written as DNA, the CDR3 is TGTGCCAGCAGTTACTCGACAGGGAATGGCTACACCTTC. Translation: CASSYSTGNGYTF.

The chain combines TRBV4-2 with TRBJ1-2; 7 bases are a match to TRBD1. CDR1 and CDR2 from the germline V gene are LGHNA and YNFKEQ. After removal of 4 bases from V and 8 bases from J, the junction contained 7 bases not matched to a gene. This CDR3 spans 13 amino acids. DNA for the CDR3: TGTGCCAGCAGCCTAAGACAGGGTGAAGGCTACACCTTC. Amino acid sequence: CASSLRQGEGYTF.